The rows below give T cell receptor beta chains drawn from one sample of a study of identifying expanded T cells in peripheral blood. The assay was immunoSEQ multiplex PCR, and TCRdb's table has in-frame clones only and misses some. The sample lists fewer than 65,000 clones, around 87% occurring once. Input material: blood. The source of these receptors is a person between 18 and 75 years old in good health. CDR3s include the opening cysteine and the closing phenylalanine or tryptophan. A D gene is named only where the DNA matches it firmly. Clone size, where shown, is once, few, many, or a class for clones that have expanded.

d_call	v_call	j_call	clone_size	cdr3_nt	cdr3_aa
.	TRBV30	TRBJ2-2	few	TGTGCCTGGAGGGGGGCCCGGGACACCGGGGAGCTGTTTTTT	CAWRGARDTGELFF
.	TRBV19	TRBJ1-1	.	TGTGCCAGCAAACACAGGATGAACACTGAAGCTTTCTTT	CASKHRMNTEAFF
.	TRBV4-1	TRBJ2-2	once	TGCGCCAGCAGCCAACGACTAGAGAACACCGGGGAGCTGTTTTTT	CASSQRLENTGELFF
.	TRBV19	TRBJ1-5	.	TGTGCCAGTACGACGACAGGTACCAGCAATCAGCCCCAGCATTTT	CASTTTGTSNQPQHF
TRBD1	TRBV9	TRBJ2-2	.	TGTGCCAGCAGCGCCTCCCGGACAGGAACCACCGGGGAGCTGTTTTTT	CASSASRTGTTGELFF
.	TRBV5-1	TRBJ1-4	.	TGCGCCAGCAGCCTGGCCGGGCGTAGTGAAAAACTGTTTTTT	CASSLAGRSEKLFF
TRBD1	TRBV28	TRBJ2-7	.	TGTGCCAGCACCCCGCAGGGGGCTGCCTACGAGCAGTACTTC	CASTPQGAAYEQYF
TRBD2	TRBV7-2	TRBJ2-1	.	TGTGCCAGCAGTCTAACTAGCGGGGGGGCCTATGAGCAGTTCTTC	CASSLTSGGAYEQFF
TRBD2	TRBV2	TRBJ2-7	.	TGTGCCAGCAGTGGCGGTGTGGGCTCGGTGGGGGGGTTCTCCTACGAGCAGTACTTC	CASSGGVGSVGGFSYEQYF
.	TRBV5-8	TRBJ2-2	.	TGTGCCAGCAGGGTCGCTAGCGGGGAGCTGTTTTTT	CASRVASGELFF
.	TRBV5-1	TRBJ2-7	.	TGCGCCAGCAGCTGGGGGGCCGGGACACGCTACGAGCAGTACTTC	CASSWGAGTRYEQYF
TRBD2	TRBV11-3	TRBJ2-7	few	TGTGCCAGCAGCTTCCGGGGGGGTAGCTCCTACGAGCAGTACTTC	CASSFRGGSSYEQYF
TRBD1	TRBV30	TRBJ2-3	.	TGTGCCCGGACAGGGGGAATCACAGATACGCAGTATTTT	CARTGGITDTQYF
TRBD1	TRBV5-4	TRBJ1-1	.	TGTGCCAGCAGCCTTACAGGGGGGGGTTCCGACACTGAAGCCTTCTTT	CASSLTGGGSDTEAFF
.	TRBV10-3	TRBJ2-3	.	TGTGCCATCAGTCCTAATCCCCCAGATACGCAGTATTTT	CAISPNPPDTQYF
TRBD1	TRBV10-3	TRBJ2-7	.	TGTGCCATCAGTGAGTCGAAAAACCCGGGACAGTTATACGAGCAGTACTTC	CAISESKNPGQLYEQYF
TRBD1	TRBV19	TRBJ1-2	.	TGTGCCAGTAGTGGACAGGGGCCAAACTATGGCTACACCTTC	CASSGQGPNYGYTF
.	TRBV5-6	TRBJ1-1	.	TGTGCCAGCAGCTTGGCAGGGGAGATGAACACTGAAGCTTTCTTT	CASSLAGEMNTEAFF
.	TRBV6-4	TRBJ1-5	.	TGTGCCAGCAGTGCGGGGGCCAATCAGCCCCAGCATTTT	CASSAGANQPQHF
.	TRBV9	TRBJ1-2	.	TGTGCCAGCAGCGTGGGGGGAGCTAACTATGGCTACACCTTC	CASSVGGANYGYTF
.	TRBV20-1	TRBJ2-1	.	TGCAGTGCTCCGTTAGCGGATTACCAGTTCTTC	CSAPLADYQFF
.	TRBV25-1	TRBJ2-2	.	TGTGCCAGCCGAACAGAGCCCGGGGAGCTGTTTTTT	CASRTEPGELFF
TRBD2	TRBV7-2	TRBJ2-1	.	TGTGCCAGCAGCTACAGGACTAGCCCGGACAATGAGCAGTTCTTC	CASSYRTSPDNEQFF
TRBD2	TRBV19	TRBJ2-2	.	TGTGCCAGTAGTGTCAAGCGGGGGGGCACCGGGGAGCTGTTTTTT	CASSVKRGGTGELFF
.	TRBV7-2	TRBJ2-1	.	TGTGCCAGCAGCTTAAGCGCCTCTTACAATGAGCAGTTCTTC	CASSLSASYNEQFF
.	TRBV6-5	TRBJ1-1	.	TGTGCCAGCATCACCGAAGGTACCACTGAAGCTTTCTTT	CASITEGTTEAFF
TRBD1	TRBV30	TRBJ1-1	.	TGTGCCTGGAGTGTACAGGGGGCCACTGAAGCTTTCTTT	CAWSVQGATEAFF
TRBD1	TRBV2	TRBJ1-2	.	TGTGCCAGCAGTCTAAGCCGGGACAGGGATATTTTGGATGGCTACACCTTC	CASSLSRDRDILDGYTF
.	TRBV15	TRBJ2-7	.	TGTGCCACCAGCAGAGATAGGGGCCAGGGACGTTTCGAGCAGTACTTC	CATSRDRGQGRFEQYF
.	TRBV18	TRBJ1-1	.	TGTGCCAGCTCACCGGGACGGTCCATGAACACTGAAGCTTTCTTT	CASSPGRSMNTEAFF
.	TRBV11-2	TRBJ2-7	.	TGTGCCAGCAGCTTAGTATCGTCCTACGAGCAGTACTTC	CASSLVSSYEQYF
.	TRBV15	TRBJ1-2	.	TGTGCCACCAGCAGAGATCCCCAACCCGACTATGGCTACACCTTC	CATSRDPQPDYGYTF
TRBD1	TRBV27	TRBJ2-7	.	TGTGCCAGCAGTTTCCGGGACAGGGGTTACGAGCAGTACTTC	CASSFRDRGYEQYF
.	TRBV5-4	TRBJ2-2	once	TGTGCCAGCAGCTCAATTTACCACACCGGGGAGCTGTTTTTT	CASSSIYHTGELFF
.	TRBV10-1	TRBJ1-5	few	TGCGCCAGCAGTGAGTATAGCAATCAGCCCCAGCATTTT	CASSEYSNQPQHF
TRBD2	TRBV2	TRBJ2-3	.	TGTGCAATAGCGGGGTTAGCCAGCATGGCACGCACAGATACGCAGTATTTT	CAIAGLASMARTDTQYF
TRBD1	TRBV6-5	TRBJ1-6	.	TGTGCCAGCAGTAAAATGACAGGGGTGAATTCACCCCTCCACTTT	CASSKMTGVNSPLHF
.	TRBV6-5	TRBJ1-2	.	TGTGCCAGCAGTCGGGTTCTACCCAGGGAGAATGGCTACACCTTC	CASSRVLPRENGYTF
TRBD1	TRBV6-1	TRBJ2-7	.	TGTGCCAGCAGTGAAGCGCGTAACAGGGGTTACTACGAGCAGTACTTC	CASSEARNRGYYEQYF
TRBD1	TRBV5-4	TRBJ1-1	few	TGTGCCAGCAGACAAGACAGGGCGAACACTGAAGCTTTCTTT	CASRQDRANTEAFF
.	TRBV7-9	TRBJ1-2	once	TGTGCCAGCAGCTTAGCTGAGTTAGCTAACTATGGCTACACCTTC	CASSLAELANYGYTF
.	TRBV19	TRBJ2-1	.	TGTGCCAGTAGTATTCAGTGGTACTCCTACAATGAGCAGTTCTTC	CASSIQWYSYNEQFF
.	TRBV4-1	TRBJ2-1	.	TGCGCCAGCAGCCAAGTCGCAGCCAGCTCCTACAATGAGCAGTTCTTC	CASSQVAASSYNEQFF
TRBD1	TRBV15	TRBJ2-1	few	TGTGCCACCAGCAATGGACAGGGGGCTTACAATGAGCAGTTCTTC	CATSNGQGAYNEQFF
.	TRBV7-9	TRBJ1-4	.	TGTGCCAGCAGCTTAGCACAGAGTGCAACTAATGAAAAACTGTTTTTT	CASSLAQSATNEKLFF